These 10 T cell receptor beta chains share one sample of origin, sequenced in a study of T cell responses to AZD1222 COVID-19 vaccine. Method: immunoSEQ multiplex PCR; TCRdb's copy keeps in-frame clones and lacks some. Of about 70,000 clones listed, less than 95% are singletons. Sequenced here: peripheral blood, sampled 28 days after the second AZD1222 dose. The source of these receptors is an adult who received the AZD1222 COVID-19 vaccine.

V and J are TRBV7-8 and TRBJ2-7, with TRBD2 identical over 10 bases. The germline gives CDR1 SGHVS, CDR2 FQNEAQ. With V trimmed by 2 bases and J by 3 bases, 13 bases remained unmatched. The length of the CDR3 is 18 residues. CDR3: CASSLTLGLADLHYEQYF. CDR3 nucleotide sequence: TGTGCCAGCAGCTTAACTTTAGGACTAGCGGACCTACACTACGAGCAGTACTTC.

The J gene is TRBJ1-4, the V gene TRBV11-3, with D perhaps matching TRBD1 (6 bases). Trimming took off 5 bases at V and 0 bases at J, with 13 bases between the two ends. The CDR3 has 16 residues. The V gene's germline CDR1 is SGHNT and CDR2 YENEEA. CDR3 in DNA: TGTGCCAGCAGCACCCGGGACACAACAACTAATGAAAAACTGTTTTTT. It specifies CASSTRDTTTNEKLFF.

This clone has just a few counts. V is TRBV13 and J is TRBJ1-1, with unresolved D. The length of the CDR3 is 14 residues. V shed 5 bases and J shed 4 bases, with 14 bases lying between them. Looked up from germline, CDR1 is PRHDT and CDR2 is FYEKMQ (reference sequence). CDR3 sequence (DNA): TGTGCCAGCAGCACCCGGACTCGGATCACTGAAGCTTTCTTT. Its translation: CASSTRTRITEAFF.

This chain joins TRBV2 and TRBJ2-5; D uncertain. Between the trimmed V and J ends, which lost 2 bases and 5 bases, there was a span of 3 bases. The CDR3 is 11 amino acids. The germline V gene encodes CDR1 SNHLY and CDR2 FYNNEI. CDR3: CASSEIETQYF. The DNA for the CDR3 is TGTGCCAGCAGTGAAATTGAGACCCAGTACTTC. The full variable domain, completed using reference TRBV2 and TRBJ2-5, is EPEVTQTPSHQVTQMGQEVILRCVPISNHLYFYWYRQILGQKVEFLVSFYNNEISEKSEIFDDQFSVERPDGSNFTLKIRSTKLEDSAMYFCASSEIETQYFGPGTRLLVL.

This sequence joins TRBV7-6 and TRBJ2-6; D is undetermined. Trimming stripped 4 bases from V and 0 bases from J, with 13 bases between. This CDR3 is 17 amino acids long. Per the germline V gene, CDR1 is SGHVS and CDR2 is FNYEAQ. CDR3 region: CASSYSLWSSGANVLTF. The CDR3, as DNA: TGTGCCAGCAGCTACAGTCTGTGGAGCTCTGGGGCCAACGTCCTGACTTTC.

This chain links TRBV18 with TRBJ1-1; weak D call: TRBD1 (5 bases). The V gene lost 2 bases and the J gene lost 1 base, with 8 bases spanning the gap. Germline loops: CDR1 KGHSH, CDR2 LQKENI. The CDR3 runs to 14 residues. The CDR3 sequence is CASSPAGTNTEAFF. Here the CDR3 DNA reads TGTGCCAGCTCACCAGCGGGGACGAACACTGAAGCTTTCTTT.

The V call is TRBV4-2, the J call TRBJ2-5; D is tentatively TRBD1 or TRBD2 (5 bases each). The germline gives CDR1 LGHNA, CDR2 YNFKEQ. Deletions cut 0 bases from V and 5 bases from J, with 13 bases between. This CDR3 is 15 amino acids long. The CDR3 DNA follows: TGTGCCAGCAGCCAAGACCCCCCGGGGCAGGAGACCCAGTACTTC. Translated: CASSQDPPGQETQYF.

CDR3 in amino acids: CASRTLGDPRGYTF. CDR3 coding DNA: TGTGCCAGCCGTACATTGGGGGATCCGAGGGGCTACACCTTC. The genes are TRBV6-5 and TRBJ1-2; possible D gene TRBD1, 5 bases. The V end lost 8 bases, the J end lost 8 bases, and 21 bases lay between the germline ends. This CDR3 contains 14 residues. In germline, CDR1 is MNHEY, CDR2 SVGAGI.

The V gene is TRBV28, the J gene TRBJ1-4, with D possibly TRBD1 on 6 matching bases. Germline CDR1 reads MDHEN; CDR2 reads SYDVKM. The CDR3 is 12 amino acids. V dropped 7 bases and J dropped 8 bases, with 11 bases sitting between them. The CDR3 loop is CASTTGSEKLFF. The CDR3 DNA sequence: TGTGCCAGCACCACAGGGAGCGAAAAACTGTTTTTT.

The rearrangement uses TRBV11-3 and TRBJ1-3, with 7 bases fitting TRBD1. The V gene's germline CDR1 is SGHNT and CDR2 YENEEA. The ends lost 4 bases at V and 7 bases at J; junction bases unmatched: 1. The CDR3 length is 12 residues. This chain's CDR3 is CASSSQGNTIYF. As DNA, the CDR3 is TGTGCCAGCAGCTCACAGGGGAACACCATATATTTT.